The 3 T cell receptor beta chains presented below share a single source sample, sequenced in a study of radiation and T cells in renal cell carcinoma. Documented treatment: 15 Gy SBRT to primary tumor, nephrectomy 4 weeks later. The table came from immunoSEQ multiplex PCR; TCRdb's copy has only in-frame clones and leaves some out. Among approximately 10,000 clones listed, around 63% were seen once. The material sequenced was tumor tissue, taken from a patient whose treatment included radiotherapy and nephrectomy. These receptors all come from a woman aged 45-65 years with renal cell carcinoma.

This clone has just one count. The V gene is TRBV28, the J gene TRBJ2-2; D is possibly TRBD2 (6 bases). The CDR3 is 15 amino acids. Trimming removed 5 bases at V and 0 bases at J, with 10 bases between. Looked up from germline, CDR1 is MDHEN and CDR2 is SYDVKM. CDR3 bases: TGTGCCAGCAGTGCGAGACTAGCGAACACCGGGGAGCTGTTTTTT. Translation: CASSARLANTGELFF.

This clone has a handful of counts. V and J are TRBV2 and TRBJ2-7; a weak D match, TRBD2 (6 bases). The CDR3 spans 13 residues. Trimming shortened V by 3 bases and J by 4 bases, and 10 bases separated the two germline ends. Germline CDR1 is SNHLY and CDR2 is FYNNEI. The CDR3 spells CASSERRGYEQYF. Written as DNA, the CDR3 is TGTGCCAGCAGTGAGAGGAGGGGTTACGAGCAGTACTTC.

The rearrangement uses TRBV11-2 and TRBJ1-2; 9 bases are shared with TRBD1. The CDR3 is made up of 15 amino acids. Trimming removed 0 bases from V and 7 bases from J; junction bases left unmatched: 6. The germline CDR1 and CDR2 sequences are SGHAT and FQNNGV. In DNA form, the CDR3 reads TGTGCCAGCAGCTTAGAAGGGGGACAGGGTGGTGGCTACACCTTC. Its translation: CASSLEGGQGGGYTF. Using reference TRBV11-2 and TRBJ1-2 for the parts outside the CDR3, the full variable domain is EAGVAQSPRYKIIEKRQSVAFWCNPISGHATLYWYQQILGQGPKLLIQFQNNGVVDDSQLPKDRFSAERLKGVDSTLKIQPAKLEDSAVYLCASSLEGGQGGGYTFGSGTRLTVV.